One sample yielded the 18 T cell receptor beta chains listed below, sequenced in a study of blood T cell repertoires in COVID-19. Here immunoSEQ multiplex PCR was the method, and the copy in TCRdb shows in-frame clones only, minus some. The sample shows under 95,000 clones, 88% of them seen only once. The sample comprised peripheral blood. These receptors were taken from a human donor in a cohort sampled during active COVID-19.

The CDR3 nucleotides are TGTGCCATCAGTGAGCCCTATGGGACAGGGGGTGAAGCTTTCTTT. This codes for CAISEPYGTGGEAFF. The rearrangement links TRBV10-3 to TRBJ1-1; 11 bases map to TRBD1. The junction had 6 bases not matched to a gene; V was cut back by 2 bases and J by 7 bases. Germline loops: CDR1 ENHRY, CDR2 SYGVKD. The CDR3 totals 15 residues.

V and J are TRBV19 and TRBJ1-5; D unresolved. The V gene's germline CDR1 is LNHDA and CDR2 SQIVND (reference sequence). V lost 5 bases to trimming and J lost 0 bases, with 8 bases between them. This CDR3 is built from 14 residues. The CDR3 region has the DNA TGTGCCAGTAGTCCCCGGGATAGCAATCAGCCCCAGCATTTT. Residues: CASSPRDSNQPQHF.

The chain employs TRBV7-8 and TRBJ1-6, with D uncertain. CDR1 is SGHVS, CDR2 FQNEAQ, per germline. The CDR3 covers 14 residues. Trimming took 5 bases from V and 10 from J, leaving 15 bases between them. CDR3 sequence: CASSLSGGRSPLHF. The CDR3 bases are TGTGCCAGCAGCCTCTCGGGCGGGAGATCACCCCTCCACTTT.

The rearrangement uses TRBV7-9 and TRBJ2-3, with TRBD2 matching over 13 bases. The germline gives CDR1 SEHNR, CDR2 FQNEAQ (reference sequence). This CDR3 has 18 residues. V shed 0 bases and J 4 bases; nucleotides not matched to a gene: 7. CDR3 amino acids: CASSLAGTGLAGADTQYF. For the CDR3, the DNA is TGTGCCAGCAGCTTAGCCGGTACCGGACTAGCGGGAGCAGATACGCAGTATTTT.

The rearrangement uses TRBV19 and TRBJ1-2, with D maybe TRBD1 (5 bases). This CDR3 contains 13 residues. The germline gives CDR1 LNHDA, CDR2 SQIVND (reference sequence). The germline V and J ends were trimmed by 8 bases and 5 bases, with 15 bases remaining between them. The CDR3 sequence is CASGTWAGYGYTF. As DNA, the CDR3 is TGTGCCAGTGGGACCTGGGCGGGGTATGGCTACACCTTC. The whole variable domain, remainder taken from reference TRBV19 and TRBJ1-2, is DGGITQSPKYLFRKEGQNVTLSCEQNLNHDAMYWYRQDPGQGLRLIYYSQIVNDFQKGDIAEGYSVSREKKESFPLTVTSAQKNPTAFYLCASGTWAGYGYTFGSGTRLTVV.

This chain joins TRBV28 and TRBJ2-2; a possible D gene is TRBD1 (5 bases). The germline gives CDR1 MDHEN, CDR2 SYDVKM. V gave up 3 bases and J gave up 1 base, with 15 bases separating them. The CDR3 extends over 17 amino acids. This CDR3 is CASSFRRTIENTGELFF. Written as DNA, the CDR3 is TGTGCCAGCAGTTTCCGACGGACAATCGAGAACACCGGGGAGCTGTTTTTT.

This chain connects TRBV21-1 to TRBJ2-7; TRBD2 is taken as the D call from the table, unchecked against the DNA. TRBV21-1 is a recognized pseudogene. This CDR3 spans 16 amino acids. The CDR3 coding sequence is TGTGCCAGCAGCAAAGATAGGAGGGCAGGAGCCTACGAGCAGTACTTC. The encoded protein is CASSKDRRAGAYEQYF.

The CDR3 is CASSLLTGTITGELFF. The DNA for the CDR3 is TGTGCCAGCAGCTTATTAACCGGGACTATCACCGGGGAGCTGTTTTTT. The chain employs TRBV7-2 and TRBJ2-2; TRBD2 aligns across 7 bases. Trimming took 2 bases from V and 4 from J; bases not matched to a gene: 7. The CDR3 covers 16 residues. Germline CDR1 and CDR2: SGHTA and FQGNSA.

The gene calls are TRBV9 and TRBJ2-3, with D perhaps matching TRBD2 (5 bases). Germline V gene data show CDR1 as SGDLS and CDR2 as YYNGEE. Between the trimmed V and J ends, which lost 0 bases and 2 bases, there was a span of 7 bases. CDR3 length: 14 amino acids. The CDR3 loop is CASSVGADTDTQYF. CDR3 coding DNA: TGTGCCAGCAGCGTAGGAGCGGACACAGATACGCAGTATTTT.

The chain is built from TRBV9 and TRBJ2-2; 9 bases align to TRBD2. This CDR3 comprises 16 residues. With 4 bases clipped from V and 0 bases from J, the junction kept 4 bases outside the gene matches. The germline gives CDR1 SGDLS, CDR2 YYNGEE. The CDR3 region has the DNA TGTGCCAGCAGCACGACTAGCGGTGCGAACACCGGGGAGCTGTTTTTT. Residues: CASSTTSGANTGELFF.

CDR3 in DNA: TGTGCCAGCAGCCCGGGAGCAGATACGCAGTATTTT. Its protein is CASSPGADTQYF. The chain uses TRBV7-8 and TRBJ2-3; a weak D match, TRBD2 (6 bases). Germline V gene lookup returns CDR1 SGHVS and CDR2 FQNEAQ. Trimming removed 5 bases from V and 4 bases from J, with 7 bases in between. This CDR3 is 12 amino acids long.

The V gene is TRBV5-1, the J gene TRBJ1-1; the D is unclear. This CDR3 has 13 amino acids. V was trimmed by 1 base and J by 8 bases, leaving 12 bases between them. Per germline, CDR1 SGHRS and CDR2 YFSETQ. The CDR3, as DNA: TGCGCCAGCAGCTTGTGGCAGGCTAAGGAAGCTTTCTTT. This sequence encodes CASSLWQAKEAFF. Variable domain in full (rest from reference TRBV5-1 and TRBJ1-1): KAGVTQTPRYLIKTRGQQVTLSCSPISGHRSVSWYQQTPGQGLQFLFEYFSETQRNKGNFPGRFSGRQFSNSRSEMNVSTLELGDSALYLCASSLWQAKEAFFGQGTRLTVV.

The gene calls are TRBV9 and TRBJ2-7; TRBD1 matches 9 bases. The CDR3 loop spans 16 amino acids. The germline V gene encodes CDR1 SGDLS and CDR2 YYNGEE. With 2 bases clipped from V and 6 bases from J, the junction kept 12 bases outside the gene matches. The CDR3 DNA is TGTGCCAGCAGCGTTGGGACAGGGACTCCAACTGCCGAGCAGTACTTC. Residues: CASSVGTGTPTAEQYF.

This rearrangement joins TRBV27 to TRBJ2-3, with 15 bases lining up with TRBD2. The CDR3 totals 18 residues. Germline values: CDR1 MNHEY, CDR2 SMNVEV (reference sequence). J lost 7 bases, V lost 6 bases, and 14 bases had no gene match. CDR3 sequence reads: CASSVGLAGGPDPYTQYF. CDR3 DNA sequence: TGTGCCAGCAGCGTCGGACTAGCGGGAGGGCCCGACCCCTATACGCAGTATTTT.

V gene TRBV18 combines with J gene TRBJ2-7; D gene unclear. This CDR3 has 14 amino acids. Trimming removed 2 bases at V and 3 bases at J, with 11 bases between. Germline lookup yields CDR1 KGHSH and CDR2 LQKENI. The CDR3, as DNA: TGTGCCAGCTCACCAGGGCCCCGGAACTACGAGCAGTACTTC. It is translated as CASSPGPRNYEQYF.

This clone was found once. The gene calls are TRBV5-1 and TRBJ2-1, with a weak D call TRBD2 (5 bases). V lost 4 bases, J lost 0 bases, and 11 bases lay in between. The CDR3 contains 15 residues. Germline CDR1 SGHRS, CDR2 YFSETQ. CDR3 DNA sequence: TGCGCCAGCAGCAGAACCGGGGTCTCCTACAATGAGCAGTTCTTC. Amino acids: CASSRTGVSYNEQFF.

The V gene is TRBV5-4, the J gene TRBJ2-4; possibly TRBD2 for D (5 bases). With 0 bases removed from V and 4 bases from J, the gap between germline ends came to 8 bases. Germline lookup yields CDR1 SGHNT and CDR2 YYREEE (reference sequence). The CDR3 is made up of 14 amino acids. The CDR3 sequence: CASSLGGSKNIQYF. The CDR3 nucleotides read TGTGCCAGCAGCTTGGGAGGGTCGAAAAACATTCAGTACTTC.

The CDR3 DNA reads TGTGCCAGCAGTTTGGGGGCCCGGGGGGAAGATACGCAGTATTTT. Its protein is CASSLGARGEDTQYF. The rearrangement joins TRBV27 to TRBJ2-3; D might be TRBD2 (7 bases). V was trimmed by 3 bases and J by 5 bases, leaving 15 bases between them. This CDR3 is built from 15 residues. CDR1 is MNHEY and CDR2 is SMNVEV in the germline V gene (reference sequence).